The 5 T cell receptor beta chains below were found in one sample sequenced in a study of T cells in Graves' hyperthyroidism and ophthalmopathy. From RNA transcripts, TCR beta CDR3 regions were amplified. TCR CDR3 underwent first-round RT-PCR with the HTBI primer set. Each CDR3 protein gets one entry after TCRdb re-called the multiplex PCR reads with MiXCR. This table has 350,000 to 400,000 distinct CDR3 sequences, more than 13% appearing once. The sequencing input was blood. The origin of the receptors is a woman aged 25-40 years with Graves' hyperthyroidism.

This clonotype was seen a few times. This chain connects TRBV27 to TRBJ2-1, with TRBD2 matching over 10 bases. Germline V CDR1 and CDR2: MNHEY, SMNVEV (reference sequence). Unmatched junction bases numbered 22, after V lost 7 bases and J lost 4 bases. The CDR3 has 20 residues. The CDR3 coding sequence is TGTGCCAGCACCACCAGTCCGGGACTAGCGAGCCCGGGGGATTACAATGAGCAGTTCTTC. It specifies CASTTSPGLASPGDYNEQFF.

This clonotype was seen repeatedly, ten times or more. The chain has TRBV3-1 and TRBJ2-1, with 8 bases lining up with TRBD2. CDR3 size: 16 residues. Germline V lookup: CDR1 LGHDT, CDR2 YNNKEL (reference sequence). V lost 1 base, J lost 8 bases, and 10 bases stayed unmatched. This chain's CDR3 is CASSQGPVAGNDEQFF. In nucleotides, the CDR3 is TGTGCCAGCAGCCAAGGCCCGGTAGCGGGAAACGATGAGCAGTTCTTC.

There are a few counts of this clonotype. V gene TRBV28 combines with J gene TRBJ2-2; tentative D call: TRBD1 (6 bases). CDR1 is MDHEN, CDR2 SYDVKM, per germline. The CDR3 sequence is 16 residues long. Between the trimmed V and J ends, which lost 3 bases and 1 base, there was a span of 12 bases. DNA of the CDR3: TGTGCCAGCAGTTTGTGGGGCAGGGGGAACACCGGGGAGCTGTTTTTT. Its translation is CASSLWGRGNTGELFF.

This sequence joins TRBV10-3 and TRBJ2-7; unclear D gene. In germline, CDR1 is ENHRY, CDR2 SYGVKD. This CDR3 comprises 14 residues. V shed 10 bases and J shed 4 bases, with 20 bases lying between them. CDR3 residues: CANCPDPNGYEQYF. The CDR3 DNA is TGTGCCAACTGCCCGGATCCTAACGGGTACGAGCAGTACTTC.

This clonotype has ten or more counts. This chain joins TRBV24-1 and TRBJ2-1, with 11 bases aligning to TRBD2. The CDR3 runs to 16 residues. The germline gives CDR1 KGHDR, CDR2 SFDVKD. V lost 5 bases to trimming and J lost 8 bases; unmatched junction nucleotides: 10. CDR3 sequence reads: CATSATLAGVSYEQFF. CDR3 nucleotide sequence: TGTGCCACCAGTGCCACACTAGCGGGAGTTAGCTATGAGCAGTTCTTC.